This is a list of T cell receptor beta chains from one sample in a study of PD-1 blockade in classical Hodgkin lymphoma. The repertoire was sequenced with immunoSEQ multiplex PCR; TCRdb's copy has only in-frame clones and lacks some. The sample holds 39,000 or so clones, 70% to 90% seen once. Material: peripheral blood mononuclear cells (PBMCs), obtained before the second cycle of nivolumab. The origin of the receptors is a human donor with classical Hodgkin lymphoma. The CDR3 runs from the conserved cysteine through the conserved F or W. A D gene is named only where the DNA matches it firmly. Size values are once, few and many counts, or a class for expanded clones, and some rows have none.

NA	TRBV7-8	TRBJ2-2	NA	CASSPQRYGGELFF	TGTGCCAGCAGCCCACAGCGTTACGGCGGGGAGCTGTTTTTT
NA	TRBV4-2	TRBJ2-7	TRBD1	CASSPAGTGIYEQYF	TGTGCCAGCAGCCCGGCCGGGACAGGGATCTACGAGCAGTACTTC
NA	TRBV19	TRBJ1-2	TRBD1	CASSLRAGQAYGYTF	TGTGCCAGTAGTCTTCGGGCGGGACAGGCATATGGCTACACCTTC
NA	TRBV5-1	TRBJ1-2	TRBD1	CASSPRTGLNYGYTF	TGCGCCAGCAGCCCAAGGACAGGCCTTAACTATGGCTACACCTTC
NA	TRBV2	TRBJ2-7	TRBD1	CASRPTGAHEQYF	TGTGCCAGCAGACCGACAGGGGCCCACGAGCAGTACTTC
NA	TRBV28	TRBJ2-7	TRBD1	CASSSLTGQGLFYEQYF	TGTGCCAGCAGTTCGCTTACTGGACAGGGTCTCTTTTACGAGCAGTACTTC
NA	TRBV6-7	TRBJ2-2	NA	CASSYGGNTGELFF	TGTGCCAGCAGTTACGGCGGGAACACCGGGGAGCTGTTTTTT
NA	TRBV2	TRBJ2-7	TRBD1	CASSERDRVDEQYF	TGTGCCAGCAGTGAAAGGGACAGGGTTGACGAGCAGTACTTC
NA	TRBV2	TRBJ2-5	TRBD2	CASSEASGWGETQYF	TGTGCCAGCAGTGAGGCTAGCGGGTGGGGGGAGACCCAGTACTTC
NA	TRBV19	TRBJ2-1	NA	CASSIGGGWSQEQFF	TGTGCCAGTAGTATTGGAGGGGGCTGGTCGCAGGAGCAGTTCTTC
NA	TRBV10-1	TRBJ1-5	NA	CASPRGYSNQPQHF	TGCGCCAGTCCCCGGGGCTATAGCAATCAGCCCCAGCATTTT
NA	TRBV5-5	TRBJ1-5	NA	CASSPTGFSNQPQHF	TGTGCCAGCAGCCCCACAGGATTTAGCAATCAGCCCCAGCATTTT
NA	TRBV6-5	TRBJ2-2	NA	CASSLTLAAGTGELFF	TGTGCCAGCAGTTTAACATTAGCAGCGGGCACCGGGGAGCTGTTTTTT
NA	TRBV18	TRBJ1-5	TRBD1	CASSRSTGNNQPQHF	TGTGCCAGCTCACGATCGACAGGGAACAATCAGCCCCAGCATTTT
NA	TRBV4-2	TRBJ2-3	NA	CASSQDSGGGADTQYF	TGTGCCAGCAGCCAAGATTCAGGCGGGGGCGCAGATACGCAGTATTTT
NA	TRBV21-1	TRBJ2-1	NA	CASSKARTSGRVEAYNEQFF	TGTGCCAGCAGCAAAGCGCGGACTAGCGGGAGGGTGGAGGCCTACAATGAGCAGTTCTTC
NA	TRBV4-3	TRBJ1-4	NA	CASSQIQGGADGINEKLFF	TGCGCCAGCAGCCAAATACAGGGAGGCGCTGATGGGATTAATGAAAAACTGTTTTTT
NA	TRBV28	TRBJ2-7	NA	CASSLSWYGTDF	TGTGCCAGCAGTTTATCTTGGTATGGGACGGACTTC
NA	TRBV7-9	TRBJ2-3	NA	CASSHSTPEGWSLQYF	TGTGCCAGCAGCCATAGCACCCCAGAGGGGTGGAGTTTACAGTATTTT
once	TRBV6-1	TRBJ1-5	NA	CASSPGEYPGPQHF	TGTGCCAGCAGCCCTGGGGAGTATCCGGGGCCCCAGCATTTT
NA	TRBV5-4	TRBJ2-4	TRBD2	CASSPGGGKNIQYF	TGTGCCAGCAGCCCCGGGGGGGGGAAAAACATTCAGTACTTC
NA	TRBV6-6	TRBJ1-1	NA	CASSYRGLTEAFF	TGTGCCAGCAGTTACCGAGGGCTCACTGAAGCTTTCTTT
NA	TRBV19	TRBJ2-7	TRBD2	CASSRDSGPGGYEQYF	TGTGCCAGTAGTCGAGACAGTGGACCGGGAGGGTACGAGCAGTACTTC
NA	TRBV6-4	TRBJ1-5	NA	CASSVGPSGQPQHF	TGTGCCAGCAGTGTGGGCCCTAGCGGTCAGCCCCAGCATTTT
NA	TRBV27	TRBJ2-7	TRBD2	CASSSTSGVPYEQYF	TGTGCCAGCAGTTCGACTAGCGGGGTCCCCTACGAGCAGTACTTC
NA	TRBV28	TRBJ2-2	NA	CASSLLGGPNTGELFF	TGTGCCAGCAGTTTACTGGGGGGGCCCAACACCGGGGAGCTGTTTTTT
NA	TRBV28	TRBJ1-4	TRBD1	CASSLGQGDSEKLFF	TGTGCCAGCAGTTTAGGACAGGGTGATAGTGAAAAACTGTTTTTT
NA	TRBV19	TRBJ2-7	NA	CASSIGSGSYEQYF	TGTGCCAGTAGTATAGGTTCAGGGTCCTACGAGCAGTACTTC
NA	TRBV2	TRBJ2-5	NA	CASSLEVGETQYF	TGTGCCAGCAGCCTGGAAGTCGGGGAGACCCAGTACTTC
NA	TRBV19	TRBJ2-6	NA	CASSIPVPSGANVLTF	TGTGCCAGTAGTATCCCAGTGCCCTCTGGGGCCAACGTCCTGACTTTC
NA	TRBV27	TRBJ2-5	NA	CASRSGPSGTQYF	TGTGCCAGCAGGTCGGGGCCTTCTGGGACCCAGTACTTC
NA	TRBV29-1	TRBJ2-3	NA	CSVEDSATSTDTQYF	TGCAGCGTTGAGGACAGTGCTACTAGCACAGATACGCAGTATTTT
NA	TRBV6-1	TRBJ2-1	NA	CASREGPTSYNEQFF	TGTGCCAGCAGAGAGGGACCAACCTCCTACAATGAGCAGTTCTTC
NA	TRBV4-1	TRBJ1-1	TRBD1	CASSSPTGRVEAFF	TGCGCCAGCAGCTCTCCGACAGGGAGGGTTGAAGCTTTCTTT
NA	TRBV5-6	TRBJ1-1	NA	CASSPGTRGLATEAFF	TGTGCCAGCAGCCCCGGGACAAGGGGACTTGCCACTGAAGCTTTCTTT
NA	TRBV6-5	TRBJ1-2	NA	CASSYERGSGYTF	TGTGCCAGCAGTTACGAACGGGGAAGCGGCTACACCTTC
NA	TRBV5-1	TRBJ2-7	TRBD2	CASREGLANPYEQYF	TGCGCCAGCAGGGAAGGACTAGCGAATCCCTACGAGCAGTACTTC
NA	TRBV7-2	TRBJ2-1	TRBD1	CASSLDDRAYNEQFF	TGTGCCAGCAGCTTAGACGACAGGGCTTACAATGAGCAGTTCTTC
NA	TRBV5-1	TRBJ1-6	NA	CASSLGQGKNSPLHF	TGCGCCAGCAGCTTGGGGCAGGGGAAGAATTCACCCCTCCACTTT
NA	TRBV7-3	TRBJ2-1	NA	CASRHRGTGFCEQFF	TGTGCCAGCAGACATAGGGGGACTGGATTTTGTGAGCAGTTCTTC
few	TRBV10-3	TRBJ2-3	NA	CAISEPSEVADTQYF	TGTGCCATCAGTGAGCCCTCCGAGGTTGCAGATACGCAGTATTTT
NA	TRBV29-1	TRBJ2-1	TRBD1	CSSRTGGNEQFF	TGCAGCTCTAGGACAGGAGGAAATGAGCAGTTCTTC
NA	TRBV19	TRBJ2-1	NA	CASSLNSDRNNEQFF	TGTGCCAGTAGTCTTAACTCCGACAGGAACAATGAGCAGTTCTTC
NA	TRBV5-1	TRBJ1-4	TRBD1	CASSSTGYNEKLFF	TGCGCCAGCAGCTCGACAGGGTATAATGAAAAACTGTTTTTT
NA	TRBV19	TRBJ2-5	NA	CASSIGPGTQYF	TGTGCCAGTAGTATAGGTCCGGGGACCCAGTACTTC